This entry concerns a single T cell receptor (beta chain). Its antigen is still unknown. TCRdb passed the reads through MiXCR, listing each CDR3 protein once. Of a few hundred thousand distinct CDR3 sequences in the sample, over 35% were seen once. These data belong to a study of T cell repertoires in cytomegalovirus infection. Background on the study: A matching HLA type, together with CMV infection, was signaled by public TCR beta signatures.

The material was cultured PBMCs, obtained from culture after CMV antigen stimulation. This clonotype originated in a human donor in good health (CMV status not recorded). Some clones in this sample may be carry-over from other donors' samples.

CDR3: CSAKGTGSQPQHF. As DNA, the CDR3 is TGCAGTGCTAAAGGGACAGGGAGTCAGCCCCAGCATTTT. The rearrangement links TRBV20-1 to TRBJ1-5, with 9 nucleotides matching TRBD1. Germline trimming cut 4 bases from V and 6 bases from J; bases unmatched to any gene: 4. Per germline, CDR1 DFQATT and CDR2 SNEGSKA (reference sequence). The CDR3 loop spans 13 amino acids.